The entry that follows covers one T cell receptor (beta chain) sequence. This clone came up many times. Its specific antigen is unknown. Within one base of it there is no much larger clone, and no base qualities were kept. TCRbeta CDR3 regions were amplified from genomic DNA by means of the immunoSEQ Assay, a bias-controlled multiplex PCR. In the source study's methods: The number of nucleated cells in each sample was estimated by amplification of reference gene primers within the assay. To quantify the absolute abundance of each unique TCRbeta CDR3 rearrangement, sequence reads were collapsed and filtered. For each sample, productive Simpson clonality was calculated by taking the square root of Simpson's diversity index across productive rearrangements. TCRdb stores this immuneACCESS table with in-frame sequences only. Part of the clones is absent; in the studies checked, under half of the shortfall reflects unresolved V genes, and no reason is known for the rest. That table furnishes V, J and clone size, whereas the DNA furnished D and trimming. The sample table records 150,000 or so clones; around 78% of these occur just once. Around 4.3% of the sample lies in the top ten.

The sample is drawn from a study of blood T cell repertoires in COVID-19 (TCRdb year 2020). Regarding the complete study: Samples from collaborators originated in the United States, Italy and Spain and spanned both the acute and convalescent phases of COVID-19. The samples were drawn from the first 160 participants of the ongoing ImmuneRACE study and from over 950 subjects provided by 6 global collaborators. Where available, HLA class I and class II types were taken from metadata supplied by the sample provider and were not determined by assay-based typing. The material from the prospective study consisted of cDNA or gDNA derived from T cells, B-cell-depleted T cells, or PBMCs. Deeply sampled blood TCRbeta repertoires from subjects exposed to, actively infected with, or recovered from COVID-19 were included in the dataset. Sample metadata almost always included a de-identified subject ID, COVID-19 status, age in years and sex. The repertoires were released in a freely available public database meant as a resource for research on the immune response to SARS-CoV-2.

Results and caveats for the whole study, not just this receptor: The quantity of clinical and demographic metadata differed by source and by participant and was supplied without curation.

The CDR3 starts with the cysteine, ends with the phenylalanine, and has 17 residues. Of the read, only the CDR3 DNA is kept; its 51 bases are in frame from base 1. From a lookup of the germline V gene, CDR1 and CDR2 are KGHDR and SFDVKD. Relative to germline, V is 4 bases shorter and J is 2 bases shorter, with 17 bases between their ends. Participants in the prospective study were aged roughly 18 to 89 years, lived in 24 United States geographic areas, and enrolled through a virtual design. In the prospective study, cohorts were assigned on the basis of participant-reported clinical history obtained from a screening survey and a study questionnaire. Recovered participants in ImmuneRACE Cohort 3 were defined by two consecutive negative NP/OP PCR tests, clearance by a healthcare professional, or resolution of symptoms. In the prospective study, whole blood, serum and a nasopharyngeal or oropharyngeal swab were collected from each participant by mobile phlebotomists. Prospective study participants could optionally give additional blood draws and questionnaires over a roughly two-month period. Before DNA extraction, prospective study blood samples were shipped either frozen or at room temperature.

The receptor was isolated from a woman aged 45-60 years who had recovered from COVID-19. Sequencing used PBMCs or T cells enriched from blood (not recorded which). The chain is assembled from TRBV24-1 and TRBJ1-5, with the D gene too uncertain to name. The base sequence is TGTGCCACCAGTGACCCCCTAACGGGTGATGGCAATCAGCCCCAGCATTTT. Translated, this is CATSDPLTGDGNQPQHF.